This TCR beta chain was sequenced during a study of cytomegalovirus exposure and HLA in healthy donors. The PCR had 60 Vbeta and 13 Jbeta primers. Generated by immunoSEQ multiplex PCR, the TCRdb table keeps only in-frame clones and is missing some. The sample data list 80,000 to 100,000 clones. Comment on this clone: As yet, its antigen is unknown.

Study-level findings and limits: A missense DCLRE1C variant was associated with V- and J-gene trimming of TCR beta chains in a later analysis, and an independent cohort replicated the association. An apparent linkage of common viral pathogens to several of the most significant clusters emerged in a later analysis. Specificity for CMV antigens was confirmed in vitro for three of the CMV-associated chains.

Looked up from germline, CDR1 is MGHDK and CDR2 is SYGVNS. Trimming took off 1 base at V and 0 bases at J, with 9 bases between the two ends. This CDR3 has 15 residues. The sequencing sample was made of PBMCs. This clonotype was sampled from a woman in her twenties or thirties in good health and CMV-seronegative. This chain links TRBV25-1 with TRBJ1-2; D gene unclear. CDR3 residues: CASSESGNPNYGYTF. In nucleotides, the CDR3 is TGTGCCAGCAGTGAATCCGGTAATCCTAACTATGGCTACACCTTC.